Below are 26 T cell receptor beta chains sequenced from a single sample in a study of T cells in women clearing cervical HPV infection. This table comes from immunoSEQ multiplex PCR, and its TCRdb copy is limited to in-frame clones, with some not included. Recorded for this sample: 20,000 to 25,000 clones. Sequenced material: blood buffy coat. These TCRs come from a woman between 18 and 70 years old with a cervical HPV16 infection that either progressed to CIN3+ or cleared (not recorded which).

Of note for this clone: The read ends 3 residues before the CDR3 terminus; that terminus is restored from the germline J gene. The rearrangement joins TRBV30 to TRBJ2-2; maybe TRBD1 (5 bases). Germline CDR1 GTSNPN, CDR2 SVGIG (reference sequence). The CDR3 extends over 16 amino acids. The ends were cut back, 0 bases at V and 7 bases at J, with 18 bases in the middle. The sequenced CDR3 bases are TGTGCCTGGAGTGTAACCACCTTTGGGGCGAACGGGGAG. Translation: CAWSVTTFGANGE. From start to end, the CDR3 is CAWSVTTFGANGELFF.

As concerns this clone: From the germline J gene comes the end of the CDR3, since the read stops 3 residues before it. The V and J genes are TRBV11-2 and TRBJ1-1; D uncertain. Trimming removed 1 base from V and 7 bases from J, with 13 bases in between. This CDR3 region has 14 residues. Germline lookup yields CDR1 SGHAT and CDR2 FQNNGV. This chain's CDR3 is CASSLGGRAGEAFF. The DNA read from the CDR3 is TGTGCCAGCAGCTTAGGTGGTAGGGCAGGTGAA.

For this clone: From the germline J gene comes the end of the CDR3, since the read stops 3 residues before it. The chain carries TRBV20-1 and TRBJ1-1; weak D call: TRBD1 (5 bases). The germline V gene has CDR1 DFQATT and CDR2 SNEGSKA (reference sequence). The CDR3 is made up of 14 amino acids. V was trimmed by 6 bases and J by 1 base, leaving 15 bases between them. The CDR3 here is CSAREGLENTEAFF. The CDR3 DNA, read in part, is TGCAGTGCGCGTGAGGGACTCGAGAACACTGAA.

CDR3: CASSRNNRVSYNEQFF. The sequenced part of the CDR3 DNA is TGTGCCAGCAGCCGCAATAACAGGGTCTCCTACAATGAG. The rearrangement uses TRBV9 and TRBJ2-1; possible D gene TRBD1, 6 bases. Sequencing ends 3 residues short of the CDR3 end; the germline J gene provides the rest. The CDR3 loop spans 16 amino acids. CDR1 is SGDLS, CDR2 YYNGEE, per germline. Trimming removed 4 bases from V and 0 bases from J, with 14 bases in between.

About this clone: Sequencing ends 3 residues short of the CDR3 end; the germline J gene provides the rest. The chain has TRBV5-4 and TRBJ1-3, with D possibly matching TRBD1 (5 bases). The CDR3 contains 14 residues. V lost 4 bases and J lost 6, with 14 bases in between. The V gene's germline CDR1 is SGHNT and CDR2 YYREEE (reference sequence). CDR3 DNA, as far as it was read: TGTGCCAGCAGCCGATACCAAGGGGAAAACACC. Translated: CASSRYQGENT. The full CDR3 protein reads CASSRYQGENTIYF.

Details on this clone: The missing CDR3 end, 3 residues past where the read stops, is filled in from the germline J gene. The genes are TRBV19 and TRBJ1-4; D call uncertain. Germline V lookup: CDR1 LNHDA, CDR2 SQIVND (reference sequence). The CDR3 contains 15 residues. V dropped 3 bases and J dropped 2 bases, with 10 bases sitting between them. The CDR3 bases that were read are TGTGCCAGTAGTATTCAGGCCCACACTAATGAAAAA. Translated: CASSIQAHTNEK. The full CDR3 is CASSIQAHTNEKLFF.

For this clone: Read coverage stops 3 residues before the CDR3 terminus; the germline J gene supplies the remainder. This chain joins TRBV19 and TRBJ1-5; D unresolved. Per the germline V gene, CDR1 is LNHDA and CDR2 is SQIVND (reference sequence). V lost 1 base to trimming and J lost 4 bases, with 14 bases between them. This CDR3 contains 16 residues. CDR3 bases read: TGTGCCAGTAGTATAGGAAGACAAGTGCCAAATCAGCCC. Protein product: CASSIGRQVPNQP. The whole CDR3 sequence reads CASSIGRQVPNQPQHF.

As to this clone: The CDR3 end is not reached by the read, which stops 3 residues before it; the germline J gene fills it in. V gene TRBV19 combines with J gene TRBJ2-7; tentative D call: TRBD1 (6 bases). The germline CDR1 and CDR2 sequences are LNHDA and SQIVND (reference sequence). Trimming removed 3 bases from V and 0 bases from J, with 12 bases in between. CDR3 length equals 15 residues. The CDR3 DNA, read in part, is TGTGCCAGTAGTATTACGGACAGCAGCTCCTACGAG. The encoded protein is CASSITDSSSYE. The entire CDR3 protein is CASSITDSSSYEQYF. Complete variable domain (other parts from reference TRBV19 and TRBJ2-7): DGGITQSPKYLFRKEGQNVTLSCEQNLNHDAMYWYRQDPGQGLRLIYYSQIVNDFQKGDIAEGYSVSREKKESFPLTVTSAQKNPTAFYLCASSITDSSSYEQYFGPGTRLTVT.

As for this clone: The read halts 3 residues ahead of the CDR3 end, with the missing end drawn from the germline J gene. The chain combines TRBV5-1 with TRBJ1-1; tentatively, D is TRBD1 (5 bases). CDR3 length equals 14 residues. V was clipped by 5 bases and J by 5 bases, with 16 bases between them. Germline V gives CDR1 SGHRS, CDR2 YFSETQ. The CDR3 bases that were read are TGCGCCAGCAGTCCTGGGGGGGGGAAGACTGAA. This translates into CASSPGGGKTE. The full CDR3 protein reads CASSPGGGKTEAFF.

Note on this clone: Read coverage stops 3 residues before the CDR3 terminus; the germline J gene supplies the remainder. The V call is TRBV4-1, the J call TRBJ2-5, with 13 nucleotides matching TRBD2. The CDR3 consists of 17 residues. The germline CDR1 and CDR2 sequences are MGHRA and YSYEKL. V was pared by 4 bases and J by 2 bases, with 7 bases of the junction left unmatched. The CDR3 protein is CASSPGLAGPGQETQYF. CDR3 bases read: TGCGCCAGCAGCCCGGGACTAGCGGGGCCCGGGCAAGAGACC.

Details on this clone: The missing CDR3 end, 3 residues past where the read stops, is filled in from the germline J gene. V gene TRBV14 combines with J gene TRBJ2-2; 7 bases map to TRBD2. Germline loops: CDR1 SGHDN, CDR2 FVKESK. This CDR3 contains 14 residues. CDR3 loop: CASSLNGGNSPLFF. Incomplete CDR3 DNA: TGTGCCAGCAGCCTTAACGGGGGGAATTCACCG.

Concerning this clone itself: Read data end 3 residues before the CDR3 end; the end is taken from the germline J gene. The chain links TRBV28 to TRBJ2-1; TRBD2 aligns across 8 bases. Germline V CDR1 and CDR2: MDHEN, SYDVKM. This CDR3 spans 15 amino acids. Trimming at V came to 5 bases and at J to 3 bases, leaving 6 bases not matched to a gene. Partial CDR3 DNA: TGTGCCAGCAGTAAAGGAGCGGGGGACTACAATGAG. It codes for CASSKGAGDYNE. In full, the CDR3 is CASSKGAGDYNEQFF.

In regard to this clone: The CDR3 end lies 3 residues beyond the end of the read and is filled in from the germline J gene. The chain combines TRBV7-6 with TRBJ2-7; 10 positions agree with TRBD2. J was trimmed by 6 bases and V by 0 bases; bases with no gene match: 2. The CDR3 loop spans 14 amino acids. The germline gives CDR1 SGHVS, CDR2 FNYEAQ. CDR3 DNA (partial): TGTGCCAGCAGCTTAGCCCAGCGGGAGGGCGAG. This encodes CASSLAQREGE. The whole CDR3 is CASSLAQREGEQYF.

Regarding this clone: Read data end 3 residues before the CDR3 end; the end is taken from the germline J gene. V and J are TRBV9 and TRBJ2-7, with 7 bases fitting TRBD1. CDR1 and CDR2 from the germline V gene are SGDLS and YYNGEE. The CDR3 covers 14 residues. J lost 0 bases, V lost 5 bases, and 5 bases had no gene match. The sequenced part of the CDR3 DNA is TGTGCCAGCAGTTTCACAGGGGCCTCCTACGAG. Translation gives CASSFTGASYE. The full CDR3 sequence reads CASSFTGASYEQYF.

To note about this clone: The observed sequence ends 3 residues before the CDR3 terminus, with the missing tail filled in from the germline J gene. The rearrangement joins TRBV19 to TRBJ2-5; D is possibly TRBD1 (6 bases). Germline CDR1 reads LNHDA; CDR2 reads SQIVND (reference sequence). CDR3 length: 15 amino acids. V was shortened by 4 bases and J by 3 bases, with 15 bases between the two germline ends. The sequenced CDR3 bases are TGTGCCAGTAGTACCACCCCGACAGGTAAAGAGACC. Translation: CASSTTPTGKET. From start to end, the CDR3 is CASSTTPTGKETQYF.

On this clone itself: From the germline J gene comes the end of the CDR3, since the read stops 3 residues before it. The chain recombines TRBV5-1 with TRBJ1-1; perhaps TRBD1 as D (6 bases). The CDR3 covers 14 residues. V gave up 5 bases and J gave up 2 bases, with 13 bases separating them. Germline CDR1 is SGHRS and CDR2 is YFSETQ. Here the CDR3 reads CASRIRTDNTEAFF. The CDR3 DNA, read in part, is TGCGCCAGCAGAATCCGGACAGACAACACTGAA.

Notes on this clone: The CDR3 extends 3 residues past the end of the read, so its final part is completed from the germline J gene. The rearrangement links TRBV5-1 to TRBJ2-3, with D hard to call. Germline-derived CDR1 and CDR2 are SGHRS and YFSETQ. V lost 4 bases, J lost 4 bases, and 10 bases lay in between. The CDR3 sequence is 13 residues long. The CDR3: CASSLFVSDTQYF. CDR3 bases read: TGCGCCAGCAGCCTTTTCGTATCAGATACG.

Note on this clone: The read terminates 3 residues before the CDR3 end, so the remaining end is supplied by the germline J gene. V usage is TRBV29-1 and J usage is TRBJ1-1, with TRBD1 matching 7 bases. Germline V gene lookup returns CDR1 SQVTM and CDR2 ANQGSEA. The CDR3 loop spans 16 amino acids. V was pared by 3 bases and J by 3 bases, with 13 bases of the junction left unmatched. Partial CDR3 DNA: TGCAGCGTTGAGGGTGACAGGGACGGTGGGTACACTGAA. This translates into CSVEGDRDGGYTE. The full CDR3 protein is CSVEGDRDGGYTEAFF.

Of note for this clone: The read halts 3 residues ahead of the CDR3 end, with the missing end drawn from the germline J gene. J is TRBJ2-1 and V is TRBV12-3 or TRBV12-4; possible D gene TRBD1, 5 bases. This CDR3 contains 15 residues. Trimming stripped 2 bases from V and 7 bases from J, with 15 bases between. Partial CDR3 DNA: TGTGCCAGCAGTTTACACTCCCCAGGGTTGAATGAG. It yields the protein CASSLHSPGLNE. From start to end, the CDR3 is CASSLHSPGLNEQFF.

On this clone itself: The DNA ends 3 residues before the CDR3 does, and the rest of the CDR3 is filled in from the germline J gene. The chain links TRBV29-1 to TRBJ2-1, with 9 bases identical to TRBD1. V lost 6 bases and J lost 9; bases outside the gene matches: 12. Looked up from germline, CDR1 is SQVTM and CDR2 is ANQGSEA. The CDR3 is 14 amino acids. The CDR3 loop reads CSVTELQGAGEQFF. The sequenced part of the CDR3 DNA is TGCAGCGTCACCGAATTACAGGGGGCCGGTGAG.

Regarding this clone: Sequencing ends 3 residues short of the CDR3 end; the germline J gene provides the rest. The V and J genes are TRBV2 and TRBJ1-2; unclear D gene. V dropped 1 base and J dropped 7 bases, with 10 bases sitting between them. Germline loops: CDR1 SNHLY, CDR2 FYNNEI. The CDR3 extends over 13 amino acids. CDR3 bases read: TGTGCCAGCAGTGAAGAGGTAAAGGTTGGC. It is translated as CASSEEVKVG. The CDR3 as a whole reads CASSEEVKVGYTF.

A word on this clone: The read terminates 3 residues before the CDR3 end, so the remaining end is supplied by the germline J gene. The J gene is TRBJ2-2, the V gene TRBV18; 9 nucleotides match TRBD1. Germline V gives CDR1 KGHSH, CDR2 LQKENI. This CDR3 contains 16 residues. CDR3 DNA, as far as it was read: TGTGCCAGCTCACCACTCCCGGGACAGGGAGAGGAAAAG. Amino acid sequence: CASSPLPGQGEEK. The complete CDR3 sequence is CASSPLPGQGEEKLFF.

About this clone itself: The read ends 3 residues early relative to the CDR3; the germline J gene fills the gap. The chain links TRBV20-1 to TRBJ2-4; TRBD2 is a possible D gene (6 bases). Trimming cost V 2 bases and J 8 bases, with 16 bases left between them. CDR1 is DFQATT and CDR2 is SNEGSKA in the germline V gene (reference sequence). CDR3 size: 14 residues. The CDR3 spells CSARKLGEVDIQYF. The DNA read from the CDR3 is TGCAGTGCTAGAAAATTAGGGGAGGTGGACATT.

Comment on this clone: The CDR3 end falls 3 residues outside the read, so it is completed with the germline J gene. The genes are TRBV7-9 and TRBJ1-2; tentative D call: TRBD1 (6 bases). The CDR3 consists of 14 residues. The germline V gene has CDR1 SEHNR and CDR2 FQNEAQ (reference sequence). Trimming pared 5 bases from V and 5 bases from J, leaving 15 bases between. The CDR3 protein is CASSRQAVGYGYTF. The CDR3 DNA, read in part, is TGTGCCAGCAGCCGACAGGCAGTGGGATATGGC.

A remark on this clone: The observed sequence ends 3 residues before the CDR3 terminus, with the missing tail filled in from the germline J gene. The chain joins TRBV7-6 to TRBJ2-7, with TRBD1 matching 9 bases. The CDR3 is made up of 17 amino acids. Germline V lookup: CDR1 SGHVS, CDR2 FNYEAQ. J was trimmed by 3 bases and V by 5 bases; bases with no gene match: 14. CDR3 amino acids: CASSPDRGYRSFYEQYF. The sequenced part of the CDR3 DNA is TGTGCCAGCAGCCCAGACAGGGGGTACCGATCTTTCTACGAG.

For this clone: Sequencing ends 3 residues short of the CDR3 end; the germline J gene provides the rest. This rearrangement joins TRBV7-3 to TRBJ2-7, with D possibly matching TRBD1 (5 bases). Between the trimmed V and J ends, which lost 5 bases and 6 bases, there was a span of 11 bases. Germline V gene data show CDR1 as SGHTA and CDR2 as FQGTGA. CDR3 length equals 12 residues. CDR3 in amino acids: CASSPTGSEQYF. The part of the CDR3 DNA that was read is TGTGCCAGCAGCCCCACAGGTTCCGAG.